This T cell receptor beta chain was sequenced during a study of blood T cell repertoires in COVID-19. Study-wide background: T cells, B-cell-depleted T cells, or PBMCs provided the cDNA or gDNA that served as material.

As handled by the study authors: Amplification from reference gene primers served as the basis for estimated nucleated cell counts. Clones were read by immunoSEQ multiplex PCR, and TCRdb kept only the in-frame ones, dropping some. The DNA gave D and trimming, while V, J and clone size come from that table. The table has about 130,000 clones, about 90% seen once. J lost 1 base, V lost 0 bases, and 10 bases had no gene match. CDR1 and CDR2 from the germline V gene are MDHEN and SYDVKM. The CDR3 consists of 20 residues. Source material: peripheral blood. This clonotype was sampled from a woman aged 55 to 70 with acute or convalescent COVID-19. The rearrangement joins TRBV28 to TRBJ2-6, with 9 bases aligning to TRBD1. The CDR3 DNA is TGTGCCAGCAGTTTATGGATGGGACAGGGTGACTTTTCTGGGGCCAACGTCCTGACTTTC. This encodes CASSLWMGQGDFSGANVLTF. Variable domain in full (rest from reference TRBV28 and TRBJ2-6): DVKVTQSSRYLVKRTGEKVFLECVQDMDHENMFWYRQDPGLGLRLIYFSYDVKMKEKGDIPEGYSVSREKKERFSLILESASTNQTSMYLCASSLWMGQGDFSGANVLTFGAGSRLTVL.